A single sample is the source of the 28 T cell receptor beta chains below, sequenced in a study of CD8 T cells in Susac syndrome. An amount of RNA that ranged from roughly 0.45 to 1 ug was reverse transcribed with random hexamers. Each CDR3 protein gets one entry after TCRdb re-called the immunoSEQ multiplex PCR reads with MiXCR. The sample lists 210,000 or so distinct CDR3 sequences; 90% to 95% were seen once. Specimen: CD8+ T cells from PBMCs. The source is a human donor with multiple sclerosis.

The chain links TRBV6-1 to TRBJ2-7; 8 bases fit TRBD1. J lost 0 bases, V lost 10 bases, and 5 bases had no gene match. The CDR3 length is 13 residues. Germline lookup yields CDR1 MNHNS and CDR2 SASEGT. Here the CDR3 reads CATRGPSSYEQYF. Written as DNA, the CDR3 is TGTGCCACCAGGGGGCCGAGCTCCTACGAGCAGTACTTC.

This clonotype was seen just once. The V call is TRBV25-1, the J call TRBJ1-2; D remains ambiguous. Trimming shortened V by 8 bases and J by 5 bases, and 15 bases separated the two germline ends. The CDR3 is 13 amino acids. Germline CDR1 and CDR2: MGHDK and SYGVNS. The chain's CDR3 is CASRGKGRYGYTF. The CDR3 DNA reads TGTGCCAGCCGCGGAAAGGGCAGATATGGCTACACCTTC.

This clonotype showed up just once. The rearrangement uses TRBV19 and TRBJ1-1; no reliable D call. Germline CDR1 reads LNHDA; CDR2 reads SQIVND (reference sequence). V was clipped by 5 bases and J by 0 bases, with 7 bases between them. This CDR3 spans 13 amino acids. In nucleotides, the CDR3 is TGTGCCAGTAGTTGGAACATGAACACTGAAGCTTTCTTT. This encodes CASSWNMNTEAFF.

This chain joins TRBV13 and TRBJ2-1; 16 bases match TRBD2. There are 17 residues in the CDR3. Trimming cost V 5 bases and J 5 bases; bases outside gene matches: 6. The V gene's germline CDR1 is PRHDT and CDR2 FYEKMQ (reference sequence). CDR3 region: CASSPTGTSGRDNEQFF. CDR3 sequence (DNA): TGTGCCAGCAGCCCGACTGGGACTAGCGGGAGGGACAATGAGCAGTTCTTC. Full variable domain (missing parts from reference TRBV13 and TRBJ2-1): AAGVIQSPRHLIKEKRETATLKCYPIPRHDTVYWYQQGPGQDPQFLISFYEKMQSDKGSIPDRFSAQQFSDYHSELNMSSLELGDSALYFCASSPTGTSGRDNEQFFGPGTRLTVL.

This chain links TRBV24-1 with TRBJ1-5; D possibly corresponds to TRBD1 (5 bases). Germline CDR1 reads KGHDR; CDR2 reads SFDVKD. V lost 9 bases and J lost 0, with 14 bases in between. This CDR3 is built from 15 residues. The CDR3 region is CATGPGRNSNQPQHF. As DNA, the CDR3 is TGTGCCACCGGACCAGGGCGGAATAGCAATCAGCCCCAGCATTTT.

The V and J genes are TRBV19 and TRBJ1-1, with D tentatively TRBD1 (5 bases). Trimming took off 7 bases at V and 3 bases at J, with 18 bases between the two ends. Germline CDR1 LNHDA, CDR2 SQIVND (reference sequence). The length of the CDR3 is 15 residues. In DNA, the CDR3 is TGTGCCAGTACCAACCCCAGGGAAGGGGACACTGAAGCTTTCTTT. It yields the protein CASTNPREGDTEAFF.

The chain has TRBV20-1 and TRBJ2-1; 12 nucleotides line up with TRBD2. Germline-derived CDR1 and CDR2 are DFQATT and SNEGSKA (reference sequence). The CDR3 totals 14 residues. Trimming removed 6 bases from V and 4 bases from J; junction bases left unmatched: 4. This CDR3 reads CSASGTSGYNEQFF. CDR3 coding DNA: TGCAGTGCCTCTGGGACTAGCGGGTACAATGAGCAGTTCTTC.

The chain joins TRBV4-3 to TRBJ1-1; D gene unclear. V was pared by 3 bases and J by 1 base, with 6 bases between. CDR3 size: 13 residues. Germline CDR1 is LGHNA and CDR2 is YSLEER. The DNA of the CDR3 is TGCGCCAGCAGCCAGTTCCAGAACACTGAAGCTTTCTTT. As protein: CASSQFQNTEAFF.

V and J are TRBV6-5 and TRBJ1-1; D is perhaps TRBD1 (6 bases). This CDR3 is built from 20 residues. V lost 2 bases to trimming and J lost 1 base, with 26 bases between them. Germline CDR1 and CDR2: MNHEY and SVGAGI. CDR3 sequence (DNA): TGTGCCAGCAGTTACGGGGGTCGGAAAAAACCGGGACATAAGAACACTGAAGCTTTCTTT. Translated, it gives CASSYGGRKKPGHKNTEAFF.

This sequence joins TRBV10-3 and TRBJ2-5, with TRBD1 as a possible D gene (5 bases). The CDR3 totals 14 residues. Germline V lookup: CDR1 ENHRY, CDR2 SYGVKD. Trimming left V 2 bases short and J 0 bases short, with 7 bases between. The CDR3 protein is CAISEGANQETQYF. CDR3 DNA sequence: TGTGCCATCAGTGAGGGGGCCAACCAAGAGACCCAGTACTTC.

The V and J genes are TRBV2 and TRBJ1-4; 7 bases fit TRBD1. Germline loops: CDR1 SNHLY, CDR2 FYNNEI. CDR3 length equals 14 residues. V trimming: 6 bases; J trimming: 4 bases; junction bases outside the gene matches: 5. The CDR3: CASRETGSNEKLFF. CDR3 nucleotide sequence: TGTGCCAGCAGGGAGACAGGGAGTAATGAAAAACTGTTTTTT.

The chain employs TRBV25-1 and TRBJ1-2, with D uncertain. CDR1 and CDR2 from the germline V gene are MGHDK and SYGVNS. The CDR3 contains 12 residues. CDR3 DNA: TGTGCTACTCAATTGGGGAAGGATGGCTACACCTTC. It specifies CATQLGKDGYTF.

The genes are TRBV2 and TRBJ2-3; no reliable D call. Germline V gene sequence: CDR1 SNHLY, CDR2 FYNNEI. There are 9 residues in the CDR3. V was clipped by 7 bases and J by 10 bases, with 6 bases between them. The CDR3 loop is CASNQAQYF. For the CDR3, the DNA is TGTGCCAGCAATCAGGCGCAGTATTTT.

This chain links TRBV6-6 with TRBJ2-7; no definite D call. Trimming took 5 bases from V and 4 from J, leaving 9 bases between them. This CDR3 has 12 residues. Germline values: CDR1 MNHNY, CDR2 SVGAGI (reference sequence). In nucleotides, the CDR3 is TGTGCCAGCAGTCAGGTATATTACGAGCAGTACTTC. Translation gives CASSQVYYEQYF.

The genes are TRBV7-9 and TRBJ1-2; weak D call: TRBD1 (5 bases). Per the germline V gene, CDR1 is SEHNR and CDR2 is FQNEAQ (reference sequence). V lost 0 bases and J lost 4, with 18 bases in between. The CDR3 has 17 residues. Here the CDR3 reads CASSLARGPLLGYGYTF. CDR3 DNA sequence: TGTGCCAGCAGCTTAGCGCGGGGACCCCTTTTGGGCTATGGCTACACCTTC. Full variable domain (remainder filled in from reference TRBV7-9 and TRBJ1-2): DTGVSQNPRHKITKRGQNVTFRCDPISEHNRLYWYRQTLGQGPEFLTYFQNEAQLEKSRLLSDRFSAERPKGSFSTLEIQRTEQGDSAMYLCASSLARGPLLGYGYTFGSGTRLTVV.

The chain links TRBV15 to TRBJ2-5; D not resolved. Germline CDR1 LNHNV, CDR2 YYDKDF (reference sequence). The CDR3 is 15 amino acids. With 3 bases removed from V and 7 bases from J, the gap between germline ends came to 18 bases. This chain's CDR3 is CATSRAPSTNGTQYF. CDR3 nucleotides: TGTGCCACCAGCAGGGCCCCCTCAACGAACGGGACCCAGTACTTC.

CDR3 sequence reads: CASSQGISGGRETQYF. Here the CDR3 DNA reads TGTGCCAGCAGCCAAGGTATCAGCGGGGGGAGAGAGACCCAGTACTTC. The chain recombines TRBV4-2 with TRBJ2-5; TRBD2 agrees at 9 bases. V gave up 1 base and J gave up 4 bases; unmatched junction bases: 7. Germline CDR1 reads LGHNA; CDR2 reads YNFKEQ. This CDR3 spans 16 amino acids.

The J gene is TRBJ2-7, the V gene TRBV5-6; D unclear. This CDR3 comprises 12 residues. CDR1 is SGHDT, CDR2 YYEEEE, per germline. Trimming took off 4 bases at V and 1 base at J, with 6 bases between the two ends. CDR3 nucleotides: TGTGCCAGCAGCAAAGGGTCCTACGAGCAGTACTTC. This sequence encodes CASSKGSYEQYF. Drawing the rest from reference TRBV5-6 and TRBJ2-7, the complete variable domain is DAGVTQSPTHLIKTRGQQVTLRCSPKSGHDTVSWYQQALGQGPQFIFQYYEEEERQRGNFPDRFSGHQFPNYSSELNVNALLLGDSALYLCASSKGSYEQYFGPGTRLTVT.

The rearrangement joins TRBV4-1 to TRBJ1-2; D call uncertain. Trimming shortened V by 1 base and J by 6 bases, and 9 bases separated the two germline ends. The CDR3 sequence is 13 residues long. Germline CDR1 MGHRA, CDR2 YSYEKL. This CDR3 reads CASSQGIGNGYTF. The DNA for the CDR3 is TGCGCCAGCAGCCAAGGAATTGGAAATGGCTACACCTTC.

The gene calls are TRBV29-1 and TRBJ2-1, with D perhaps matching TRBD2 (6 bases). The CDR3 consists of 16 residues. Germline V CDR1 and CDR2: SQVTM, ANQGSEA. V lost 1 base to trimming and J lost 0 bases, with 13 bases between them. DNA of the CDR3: TGCAGCGTTGAAGGCGACCCGACTAGCTCCTACAATGAGCAGTTCTTC. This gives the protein CSVEGDPTSSYNEQFF.

The CDR3 here is CASRTGQGNNEQFF. CDR3 coding DNA: TGTGCCAGCAGAACCGGACAGGGGAACAATGAGCAGTTCTTC. The chain carries TRBV12-3 or TRBV12-4 and TRBJ2-1; TRBD1 matches at 9 bases. V trimming: 6 bases; J trimming: 5 bases; junction bases outside the gene matches: 5. This CDR3 is built from 14 residues.

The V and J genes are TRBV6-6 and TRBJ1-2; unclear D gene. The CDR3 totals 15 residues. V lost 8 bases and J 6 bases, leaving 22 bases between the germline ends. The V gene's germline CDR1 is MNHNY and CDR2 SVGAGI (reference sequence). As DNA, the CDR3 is TGTGCCAGCGGGCGAGGAGGCCCGCCGGATGATGGCTACACCTTC. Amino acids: CASGRGGPPDDGYTF.

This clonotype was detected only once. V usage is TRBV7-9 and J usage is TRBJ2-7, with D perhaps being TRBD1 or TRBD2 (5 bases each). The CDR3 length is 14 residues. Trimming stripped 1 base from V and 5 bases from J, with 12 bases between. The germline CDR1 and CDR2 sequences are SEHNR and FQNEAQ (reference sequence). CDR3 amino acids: CASSLVGAGDEQYF. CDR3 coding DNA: TGTGCCAGCAGCTTAGTAGGGGCCGGGGACGAGCAGTACTTC. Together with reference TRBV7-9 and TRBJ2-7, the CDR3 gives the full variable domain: DTGVSQNPRHKITKRGQNVTFRCDPISEHNRLYWYRQTLGQGPEFLTYFQNEAQLEKSRLLSDRFSAERPKGSFSTLEIQRTEQGDSAMYLCASSLVGAGDEQYFGPGTRLTVT.

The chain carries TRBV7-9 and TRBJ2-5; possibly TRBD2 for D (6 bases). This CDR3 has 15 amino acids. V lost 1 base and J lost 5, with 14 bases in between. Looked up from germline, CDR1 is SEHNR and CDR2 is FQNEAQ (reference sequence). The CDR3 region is CASSLVRRVEETQYF. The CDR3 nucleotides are TGTGCCAGCAGCTTAGTGCGGAGGGTTGAGGAGACCCAGTACTTC.

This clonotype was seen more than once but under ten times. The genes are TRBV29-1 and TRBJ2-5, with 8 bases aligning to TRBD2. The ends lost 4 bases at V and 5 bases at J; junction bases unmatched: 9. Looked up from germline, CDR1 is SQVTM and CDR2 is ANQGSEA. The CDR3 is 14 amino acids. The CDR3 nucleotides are TGCAGCGTTGGGCTAGCGGGCCCGGCGGAGACCCAGTACTTC. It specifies CSVGLAGPAETQYF.

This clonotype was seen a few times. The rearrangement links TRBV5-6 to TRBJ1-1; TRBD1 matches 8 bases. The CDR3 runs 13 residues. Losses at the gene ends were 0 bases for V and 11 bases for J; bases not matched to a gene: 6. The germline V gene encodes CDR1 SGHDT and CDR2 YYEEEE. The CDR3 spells CASSLGTGLEAFF. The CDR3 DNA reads TGTGCCAGCAGCTTGGGGACAGGGTTGGAGGCTTTCTTT.

This CDR3 is CASSVGGAKVFYGYTF. CDR3 DNA sequence: TGTGCCAGCAGCGTCGGGGGGGCGAAGGTTTTCTATGGCTACACCTTC. This rearrangement joins TRBV5-6 to TRBJ1-2, with a weak D call TRBD1 (6 bases). V dropped 4 bases and J dropped 4 bases, with 20 bases sitting between them. This CDR3 contains 16 residues. Looked up from germline, CDR1 is SGHDT and CDR2 is YYEEEE.

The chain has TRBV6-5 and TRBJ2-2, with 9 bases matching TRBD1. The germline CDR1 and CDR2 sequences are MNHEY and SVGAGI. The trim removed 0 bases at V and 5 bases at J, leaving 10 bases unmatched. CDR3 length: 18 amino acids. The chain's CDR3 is CASSYSDRGDLGTGELFF. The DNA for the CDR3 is TGTGCCAGCAGTTACTCCGACAGGGGGGATCTGGGGACCGGGGAGCTGTTTTTT.